This passage covers 21 T cell receptor beta chains from one sample sequenced in a study of control samples from healthy donors and cancer patients. This table comes from immunoSEQ multiplex PCR, and its TCRdb copy is limited to in-frame clones, with some not included. The sample holds some 44,000 clones, just over 70% seen once. The sequencing input was formalin-fixed, paraffin-embedded tissue. The receptor set was obtained from a male donor with melanoma.

The sample holds one count of this clone. Other DNA sequences in this specimen translate into the identical CDR3. This chain uses TRBV3-1 (or the pseudogene TRBV3-2) with TRBJ2-7; D is ambiguous. This CDR3 contains 15 residues. The germline gives CDR1 LGHDT, CDR2 YNNKEL (reference sequence). V was pared by 1 base and J by 3 bases, with 13 bases between. CDR3 sequence reads: CASSQGPRLDYEQYF. For the CDR3, the DNA is TGTGCCAGCAGCCAAGGGCCCAGGCTCGACTACGAGCAGTACTTC.

The chain employs TRBV13 and TRBJ1-5, with unresolved D. CDR3 length equals 16 residues. Germline assignment: CDR1 PRHDT and CDR2 FYEKMQ (reference sequence). Trimming took off 2 bases at V and 0 bases at J, with 11 bases between the two ends. The CDR3 bases are TGTGCCAGCAGCTTAAACGGGCAATATAGCAATCAGCCCCAGCATTTT. It codes for CASSLNGQYSNQPQHF.

As DNA, the CDR3 is TGTGCCAGCAGTGAAGTGTTTCAGGGTTGGGAAAAACTGTTTTTT. Translated: CASSEVFQGWEKLFF. This rearrangement joins TRBV2 to TRBJ1-4; D possibly corresponds to TRBD1 (5 bases). With 1 base removed from V and 8 bases from J, the gap between germline ends came to 14 bases. The CDR3 has 15 residues. The germline CDR1 and CDR2 sequences are SNHLY and FYNNEI.

The chain carries TRBV18 and TRBJ2-5; D gene ambiguous. Trimming took 3 bases from V and 3 from J, leaving 11 bases between them. The CDR3 totals 14 residues. Looked up from germline, CDR1 is KGHSH and CDR2 is LQKENI. CDR3 DNA sequence: TGTGCCAGCTCACCCCCAGACGGCAAAGAGACCCAGTACTTC. It codes for CASSPPDGKETQYF.

A word on this clone: A clone one base away is much larger, so this may be a read error. This chain connects TRBV29-1 to TRBJ2-7; tentative D call: TRBD1 (5 bases). Germline V lookup: CDR1 SQVTM, CDR2 ANQGSEA. The CDR3 has 15 residues. The CDR3 loop reads CSVEAFEQGGYKQYF. CDR3 DNA: TGCAGCGTTGAAGCATTTGAGCAGGGTGGCTACAAGCAGTACTTC.

This clone appeared once. A much larger clone differs from this one at a single base, so this may be a read error. The CDR3 sequence is CASSRGLDNQPQHF. CDR3 nucleotide sequence: TGTGCCAGCAGTAGGGGGCTTGACAATCAGCCCCAGCATTTT. This sequence joins TRBV9 and TRBJ1-5; 7 bases are a match to TRBD1. The CDR3 contains 14 residues. From germline, CDR1 is SGDLS and CDR2 YYNGEE. J gave up 3 bases and V 5 bases, and 5 bases lay outside the gene matches.

There are a few counts of this clone. The rearrangement links TRBV10-3 to TRBJ2-6; 10 bases agree with TRBD1. This CDR3 has 16 amino acids. Germline CDR1 reads ENHRY; CDR2 reads SYGVKD. After removal of 6 bases from V and 10 bases from J, the junction contained 12 bases not matched to a gene. The CDR3 region is CAISLSGQGIGNVLTF. The CDR3 DNA is TGTGCCATCAGCCTTTCGGGACAGGGGATTGGGAACGTCCTGACTTTC.

The V call is TRBV5-1, the J call TRBJ2-7; 8 nucleotides match TRBD2. V lost 4 bases and J lost 3; bases outside the gene matches: 6. Germline V lookup: CDR1 SGHRS, CDR2 YFSETQ. The CDR3 totals 14 residues. CDR3 coding DNA: TGCGCCAGCAGCCCCGGGGGGGCGCTCTACGAGCAGTACTTC. Protein sequence: CASSPGGALYEQYF.

The genes are TRBV30 and TRBJ2-3, with a weak D call TRBD2 (6 bases). The germline V gene encodes CDR1 GTSNPN and CDR2 SVGIG (reference sequence). Trimming cost V 2 bases and J 1 base, with 16 bases left between them. This CDR3 has 16 amino acids. The CDR3 loop reads CAWSPLSSGRTDTQYF. The CDR3 region has the DNA TGTGCCTGGAGTCCGCTGAGTAGCGGTCGCACAGATACGCAGTATTTT.

This chain joins TRBV10-3 and TRBJ2-3, with D unclear. Trimming removed 4 bases at V and 3 bases at J, with 11 bases between. Germline V gene lookup returns CDR1 ENHRY and CDR2 SYGVKD. The CDR3 has 14 residues. The CDR3 region is CAISGSTRTDTQYF. For the CDR3, the DNA is TGTGCCATCAGTGGATCCACTCGGACAGATACGCAGTATTTT.

The chain recombines TRBV7-8 with TRBJ2-7; D is unresolved. The CDR3 contains 17 residues. Germline values: CDR1 SGHVS, CDR2 FQNEAQ. Trimming took 1 base from V and 0 from J, leaving 16 bases between them. CDR3 in amino acids: CASSLGSVDPSSYEQYF. In nucleotides, the CDR3 is TGTGCCAGCAGCTTAGGTTCGGTCGATCCTAGCTCCTACGAGCAGTACTTC.

The V and J genes are TRBV6-1 and TRBJ1-5; 7 bases line up with TRBD1. Germline trimming cut 3 bases from V and 9 bases from J; bases unmatched to any gene: 11. The CDR3 runs to 15 residues. Per germline, CDR1 MNHNS and CDR2 SASEGT. The CDR3 here is CASSESTGPLWPQHF. The CDR3, as DNA: TGTGCCAGCAGTGAGTCGACAGGGCCCCTCTGGCCCCAGCATTTT.

This clone was seen once. The rearrangement links TRBV7-3 to TRBJ2-3; 7 bases agree with TRBD2. V lost 0 bases to trimming and J lost 0 bases; unmatched junction nucleotides: 3. Germline CDR1 is SGHTA and CDR2 is FQGTGA. The CDR3 sequence is 16 residues long. The CDR3 is CASSLTLAASTDTQYF. CDR3 bases: TGTGCCAGCAGCTTAACCCTAGCGGCTAGCACAGATACGCAGTATTTT.

This clone was seen a single time. J is TRBJ2-7 and V is TRBV5-6; 8 bases agree with TRBD2. Germline V lookup: CDR1 SGHDT, CDR2 YYEEEE. J was trimmed by 6 bases and V by 0 bases; bases with no gene match: 8. The CDR3 has 15 residues. Written as DNA, the CDR3 is TGTGCCAGCAGCTTGGGGGAAGCGGGAGCAAGCGAGCAGTACTTC. The encoded protein is CASSLGEAGASEQYF.

The genes are TRBV18 and TRBJ1-1; 11 bases align to TRBD1. The J segment lost 7 bases and the V segment lost 3 bases, leaving 4 bases of the junction unmatched. Per the germline V gene, CDR1 is KGHSH and CDR2 is LQKENI. There are 14 residues in the CDR3. DNA for the CDR3: TGTGCCAGCTCACCGGGGACAGGGGGAGATGAAGCTTTCTTT. Translation gives CASSPGTGGDEAFF.

This clone was observed a handful of times. The chain has TRBV19 and TRBJ1-6; a weak D match, TRBD1 (5 bases). The CDR3 extends over 14 amino acids. Germline loops: CDR1 LNHDA, CDR2 SQIVND (reference sequence). The germline V and J ends were trimmed by 4 bases and 8 bases, with 12 bases remaining between them. CDR3 nucleotide sequence: TGTGCCAGTAGTACGGACCGAGGGGATTCACCCCTCCACTTT. This codes for CASSTDRGDSPLHF.

The genes are TRBV7-2 and TRBJ2-3; D is perhaps TRBD1 (5 bases). The ends were cut back, 4 bases at V and 4 bases at J, with 15 bases in the middle. The CDR3 covers 15 residues. Germline CDR1 SGHTA, CDR2 FQGNSA. The CDR3 loop is CASSSTGVRADTQYF. CDR3 nucleotide sequence: TGTGCCAGCAGCTCAACTGGGGTCAGGGCAGATACGCAGTATTTT.

J is TRBJ2-3 and V is TRBV3-1 (or the pseudogene TRBV3-2), with D unclear. Deletions cut 4 bases from V and 3 bases from J, with 14 bases between. This CDR3 contains 15 residues. Germline V gene lookup returns CDR1 LGHDT and CDR2 YNNKEL (reference sequence). DNA of the CDR3: TGTGCCAGCAGCCTCCTCGGTGGCCGAACAGATACGCAGTATTTT. It encodes CASSLLGGRTDTQYF.

The V call is TRBV2, the J call TRBJ1-2, with 8 bases aligning to TRBD1. The V and J ends lost 11 bases and 0 bases, in that order; junction bases with no gene match: 8. The CDR3 has 14 amino acids. CDR1 and CDR2 (germline): SNHLY, FYNNEI. The CDR3 DNA reads TGTGCCGGAGAGGACAGGGACTCTAACTATGGCTACACCTTC. It encodes CAGEDRDSNYGYTF.

This clone was recorded a few times. The gene calls are TRBV5-5 and TRBJ2-3; 8 bases are shared with TRBD1. This CDR3 has 15 residues. V lost 3 bases to trimming and J lost 2 bases; unmatched junction nucleotides: 5. The germline V gene has CDR1 SGHKS and CDR2 YYEKEE (reference sequence). CDR3 sequence reads: CASSSGQGITDTQYF. The CDR3 DNA follows: TGTGCCAGCAGCTCAGGACAGGGAATCACAGATACGCAGTATTTT.

The chain uses TRBV24-1 and TRBJ2-3, with 11 bases fitting TRBD2. After removal of 0 bases from V and 3 bases from J, the junction contained 1 base not matched to a gene. Germline-derived CDR1 and CDR2 are KGHDR and SFDVKD. CDR3 length: 16 amino acids. The chain's CDR3 is CATSDLRLAGTDTQYF. CDR3 nucleotide sequence: TGTGCCACCAGTGATTTGCGACTAGCGGGAACAGATACGCAGTATTTT.